Included here is one T cell receptor (beta chain) sequence, with context. What it recognizes is unknown. The data are from a study of shared clonotypes between healthy human individuals. Study conclusions and caveats: For sorted subsets, rarefaction showed incomplete sequencing despite large depth. Clonotype sharing across several donors was observed for 4% to 5.5% of naive CD4 clonotypes. Only blood was sampled, and tissue TCR repertoires likely differ from blood ones.

The CDR3 is 14 amino acids. Trimming removed 4 bases at V and 1 base at J, with 9 bases between. Per the germline V gene, CDR1 is SNHLY and CDR2 is FYNNEI. Sequencing was performed with immunoSEQ multiplex PCR; in TCRdb, only in-frame clones are kept and a portion is missing. The sample has approximately 2,300,000 clones, less than 95% seen once. Sequenced material: naive CD4+ T cells from PBMCs. Noted subset: CD45RA+ positively selected. V gene TRBV2 combines with J gene TRBJ2-3; D unresolved. This TCR was sampled from a man younger than 35 in good health. Some clones in this sample may be carry-over from other donors' samples. CDR3 nucleotide sequence: TGTGCCAGCAGTGTGGAAAGGGGCACAGATACGCAGTATTTT. Protein product: CASSVERGTDTQYF.